Listed here is a single TCR beta chain. Its antigen specificity is not known. The record has no base qualities; no much larger clone is one base away. The data were taken from a study of regulatory T cells in long-lasting Graves disease (dated by TCRdb to about 2021). Study-wide context: Antithyroid drugs had been taken for less than 3 months by newly diagnosed Graves' disease patients. This study used TCR sequencing and RNA sequencing of peripheral blood to compare persistent Graves' disease patients against newly diagnosed Graves' disease patients. A total of about 33 samples underwent TCR sequencing, from roughly 13 patients with persistent Graves' disease and 20 or so patients with newly diagnosed Graves' disease. The study was conducted in China and was registered as a clinical trial.

CDR1 and CDR2 (SEHNR, FQNEAQ) derive from the germline V gene (reference sequence). The cysteine opens and the phenylalanine closes a CDR3 of 20 amino acids. The retained sequence is limited to the CDR3, 60 bases, with the frame set at the first base. V is trimmed back by 1 base and J by 0 bases, and the junction contains 11 bases that no gene match accounts for. Read against the paper, the sample's time point label means: newly diagnosed GD, antithyroid drugs for less than 3 months. For both TCR sequencing and RNA sequencing, RNA was extracted from PBMCs in TRIzol. The diagnosis of Graves' disease followed American Thyroid Association guidelines. Patients were recruited from an endocrinology department in Xi'an, China. From each patient, around 8.3 milliliters of peripheral blood was collected into an EDTA anticoagulant tube. Ficoll Paque Plus density gradient separation was used to isolate PBMCs, and no further T cell sorting was performed. An Agilent 2100 Bioanalyzer and agarose gel were used to check RNA quality, while a NanoDrop 2000 measured RNA concentration.

Library method: multiplex PCR. TCRdb names Illumina HiSeq 4000 as the instrument used. iRepertoire HTBI primers and Arm-PCR amplification of CDR3 regions were used to construct TCR beta libraries. PCR products were gel purified before sequencing. Under the source paper's analysis protocol: Gene usage analysis of CDR3 amino acid clonotypes used the approximately 62 TRBV and some 13 TRBJ segments found across samples. Filtered high-quality paired reads were merged into contigs using COPE and FqMerger. Contigs were aligned with BLAST to IMGT TRBV, TRBD and TRBJ reference genes, and CDR3 was defined per IMGT. Any clonotype with a frequency above 0.1% was counted as a highly expanded clone. Shannon entropy served as the measure of repertoire diversity, while the Gini coefficient captured V-J evenness. A clonotype was considered public if more than one individual shared it. TCRdb reworked the public reads: Q25 trimming with fastp, MiXCR clone assembly, productive beta chains retained. Each CDR3 protein gets just one entry, which takes the most common genes and DNA from the rows behind it. TCRdb's processing, not the authors' own work, is the source of the V and J calls. Within this sample are about 620,000 distinct CDR3 sequences, with roughly 15% of them counted one time only. About 18% of the sample goes to the ten largest clones.

The paper as a whole reports these results and caveats: Compared with newly diagnosed patients, persistent Graves' disease patients had lower TCR Shannon entropy and fewer highly expanded clones, which suggests clonal expansion. The authors noted that the small sample size was a limitation that may lower accuracy. Because the primary lesion, thyroid tissue, could not be accessed, the study looked at peripheral blood alone. Preferential use of TRBV28, TRBJ1-2 and TRBJ2-5 was observed in persistent disease, whereas TRBV20-1 and TRBJ2-1 were favored in newly diagnosed disease. Patients with persistent disease shared more public clonotypes (over 2,500) than newly diagnosed patients did (roughly 970). Sequencing and analysis were restricted to the TCR beta chain.

This sample was also put to use in a study of T cells in Graves' hyperthyroidism and ophthalmopathy. Reported in the second study: A patient counted as having stable Graves' hyperthyroidism if no progression to ophthalmopathy occurred over 18 months of follow-up. Hyperthyroidism patients were aged 18 to 65 years and newly diagnosed, with disease duration of less than 2 months. Patients with uncontrolled infections, other autoimmune diseases, pregnancy or lactation were excluded. Diagnoses were based on clinical symptoms, serum thyroxine and TRAb, thyroid ultrasound and orbital computed tomography. The first round of RT-PCR for the TCR CDR3 was performed with the HTBI primer set and the Qiagen OneStep RT-PCR kit. Most expanded thyroid clonotypes (frequency above 0.001) were also found in blood, which suggests that blood repertoires may mirror thyroid immune responses. A model built on a 13 V-J signature distinguished ophthalmopathy from stable hyperthyroidism, reaching around 88% sensitivity and around 82% specificity in cross-validation and 80%/75% in testing. In validation, the model predicted progression to ophthalmopathy a median of approximately 6.6 months before onset, with approximately 68% sensitivity and 72.22% specificity. To identify TCR V-J signatures that set the groups apart, the researchers used a discovery cohort of 90 to 100 patients, made up of 40 to 45 with Graves' ophthalmopathy and about 60 with stable Graves' hyperthyroidism. An independent validation cohort of fewer than 20 hyperthyroidism patients and 17 patients who later progressed to ophthalmopathy tested prospective prediction of ophthalmopathy. The approximately 100 discovery patients were divided at random into training and test sets in a 7:3 ratio. In addition, the study compared T-cell repertoires in thyroid tissue and in blood from roughly 6 Graves' hyperthyroidism patients. Following sampling, methimazole starting at 30 mg daily was given to hyperthyroidism patients, and high-dose intravenous methylprednisolone was given to ophthalmopathy patients. A second multiplex PCR round built the libraries, followed by size selection and purification. Libraries were sequenced paired-end with 100 bp reads on an Illumina HiSeq2000. SOAPnuke was used to process the raw data, removing reads that contained adapters or uncalled bases, had a mean Phred below 15, or lacked an exact match to the constant primer or identifier. COPE v1.2.5 was used to merge high-quality paired reads, and clonotypes were defined as unique nucleotide sequences. MiTCR v1.1 was used to align the clonotypes against IMGT TRBV, TRBD and TRBJ reference segments. Analysis was restricted to V-J combinations with a frequency above 0.0001, which covered just over 98% of repertoires. A TCS score was defined as the ratio of F50 (clonal expansion) to E x V (chaos), with BLOSUM62-based TCRdist applied between CDR3 peptides within each V-J. Welch's t-statistics and random forest reduced around 510 V-J features to some 14, which were used in a naive Bayes classifier (R e1071). No statistical method was used to set the sample size in advance, and investigators knew the group allocation. According to the paper, TCR Vbeta CDR3 sequencing was carried out on about 140 peripheral blood samples, which came from approximately 43 ophthalmopathy, approximately 72 hyperthyroidism and about 17 progressor patients.

Sequencing used peripheral blood mononuclear cells (PBMCs), obtained at new diagnosis, from a patient treated with antithyroid drugs. This TCR came from a woman in her twenties or thirties with Graves disease. Donor details come from another sample of the same person, matched by shared clones. This sequence uses TRBV7-9 and TRBJ1-4; 10 nucleotides in the junction match TRBD1. The CDR3 region: CASSLGKGQGVSSTNEKLFF. Here is the DNA: TGTGCCAGCAGCTTAGGGAAAGGACAGGGGGTCTCTTCAACTAATGAAAAACTGTTTTTT.